Below, 18 T cell receptor beta chains from the same sample are listed, as sequenced in a study of T cells in Graves' hyperthyroidism and ophthalmopathy. RNA transcripts were the template for amplifying TCR beta CDR3 regions. First-round RT-PCR with HTBI primers amplified the TCR CDR3 region. TCRdb passed the multiplex PCR reads through MiXCR, listing each CDR3 protein once. The sample records under 700,000 distinct CDR3 sequences, around 45% being singletons. Sequencing input: peripheral blood or thyroid tissue (not recorded which). The receptors were sampled from a woman in her late teens or twenties with Graves' hyperthyroidism.

Details on this clonotype: A much larger clone sits a single nucleotide away, making a read error possible. V is TRBV7-2 and J is TRBJ2-7, with a weak D call TRBD2 (6 bases). Germline V gene data show CDR1 as SGHTA and CDR2 as FQGNSA. The CDR3 totals 14 residues. The CDR3 sequence is CASTSGTDSYGQYF. The CDR3 DNA reads TGTGCCAGCACCTCCGGGACTGACTCCTACGGGCAGTACTTC. The whole variable domain, remainder taken from reference TRBV7-2 and TRBJ2-7, is GAGVSQSPSNKVTEKGKDVELRCDPISGHTALYWYRQSLGQGLEFLIYFQGNSAPDKSGLPSDRFSAERTGGSVSTLTIQRTQQEDSAVYLCASTSGTDSYGQYFGPGTRLTVT.

Turning to this clonotype: Sequence at one end of the junction differs from germline and may be a read error. V usage is TRBV7-9 and J usage is TRBJ2-7; TRBD2 is a possible D gene (5 bases). The CDR3 is 14 residues long. Germline values: CDR1 SEHNR, CDR2 FQNEAQ (reference sequence). CDR3 DNA: TGCGCCAGCAGCCTTAGGAGGTTTTCCTACGAGCAGTACTTC. It translates to CASSLRRFSYEQYF.

In this sample, this clonotype turned up a few times. J is TRBJ1-1 and V is TRBV11-2; tentative D call: TRBD1 (5 bases). Trimming removed 5 bases at V and 0 bases at J, with 13 bases between. CDR1 and CDR2 (germline): SGHAT, FQNNGV. The CDR3 has 15 residues. The CDR3 is CASSPGGSMNTEAFF. The CDR3 coding sequence is TGTGCCAGCAGCCCTGGGGGAAGCATGAACACTGAAGCTTTCTTT. Full variable domain (missing parts from reference TRBV11-2 and TRBJ1-1): EAGVAQSPRYKIIEKRQSVAFWCNPISGHATLYWYQQILGQGPKLLIQFQNNGVVDDSQLPKDRFSAERLKGVDSTLKIQPAKLEDSAVYLCASSPGGSMNTEAFFGQGTRLTVV.

The chain is built from TRBV12-3 or TRBV12-4 and TRBJ1-5; TRBD1 matches 8 bases. The CDR3 length is 15 residues. V lost 6 bases and J lost 6; bases outside the gene matches: 10. The CDR3 DNA reads TGTGCCAGCAGCCCCGGGACAGGTATTAGTCAGCCCCAGCATTTT. Translation: CASSPGTGISQPQHF.

Concerning this clonotype itself: One end of the junction is discordant with germline, which a read error may explain. The CDR3 sequence is CASSAGTPSNQPQHF. The CDR3 nucleotides read TGTGCCAGCAGTGCCGGGACACCCAGCAATCAGCCCCAGCATTTT. This chain uses TRBV10-3 with TRBJ1-5, with D possibly matching TRBD1 (6 bases). Germline V gene lookup returns CDR1 ENHRY and CDR2 SYGVKD. The CDR3 is 15 residues long.

Of note for this clonotype: A read error may be the cause here, since a much bigger clone is one base away. CDR3 DNA: TGTGCCATCAGGGGACGGGGAGCGGGCACCGGGGAGCTGTTTTTT. This codes for CAIRGRGAGTGELFF. V gene TRBV10-3 combines with J gene TRBJ2-2; tentatively, D is TRBD2 (6 bases). CDR1 is ENHRY and CDR2 is SYGVKD in the germline V gene. The CDR3 totals 15 residues. V was trimmed by 6 bases and J by 4 bases, leaving 15 bases between them.

This clonotype was seen at least ten times. The chain uses TRBV7-2 and TRBJ1-4, with D perhaps matching TRBD1 (6 bases). The CDR3 is 14 residues long. The ends were cut back, 5 bases at V and 8 bases at J, with 15 bases in the middle. Germline V gene data show CDR1 as SGHTA and CDR2 as FQGNSA. The CDR3 coding sequence is TGTGCCAGCAGCCTCGGGACACTCGGGGAAAAACTGTTTTTT. This gives the protein CASSLGTLGEKLFF.

This CDR3 reads CASSHLNTEAFF. The CDR3 DNA follows: TGTGCCAGCAGCCACCTGAACACTGAAGCTTTCTTT. V and J are TRBV11-2 and TRBJ1-1; D not resolved. This CDR3 is 12 amino acids long. CDR1 and CDR2 (germline): SGHAT, FQNNGV. Trimming took off 5 bases at V and 0 bases at J, with 4 bases between the two ends.

In regard to this clonotype: A much bigger clone sits one base away, suggesting this may be a read error. The V call is TRBV10-3, the J call TRBJ1-5; D is undetermined. The length of the CDR3 is 12 residues. V dropped 3 bases and J dropped 7 bases, with 7 bases sitting between them. The germline gives CDR1 ENHRY, CDR2 SYGVKD. CDR3 amino acids: CAISEPDQPQHF. Here the CDR3 DNA reads TGTGCCATCAGTGAACCGGACCAGCCCCAGCATTTT.

J is TRBJ1-1 and V is TRBV20-1; 7 nucleotides align to TRBD1. The CDR3 contains 14 residues. CDR1 is DFQATT, CDR2 SNEGSKA, per germline (reference sequence). V dropped 2 bases and J dropped 1; count of bases not matched to a gene: 4. CDR3 bases: TGCAGTGCTAGAAAGGGGGCGACGAACACTGAAGCTTTCTTT. Protein: CSARKGATNTEAFF.

V gene TRBV19 combines with J gene TRBJ1-5, with 7 bases aligning to TRBD1. From germline, CDR1 is LNHDA and CDR2 SQIVND (reference sequence). With 9 bases clipped from V and 2 bases from J, the junction kept 10 bases outside the gene matches. The CDR3 has 15 residues. The CDR3 sequence: CASSTSGGGNQPQHF. CDR3 DNA sequence: TGTGCCAGCTCTACCTCAGGGGGAGGCAATCAGCCCCAGCATTTT.

The rearrangement joins TRBV7-6 to TRBJ2-7, with D uncertain. The CDR3 runs to 12 residues. Germline CDR1 reads SGHVS; CDR2 reads FNYEAQ. V lost 6 bases to trimming and J lost 3 bases, with 9 bases between them. CDR3 amino acids: CASRPDGYEQYF. The CDR3 region has the DNA TGTGCCAGCAGACCGGACGGCTACGAGCAGTACTTC.

This clonotype was seen many times. V usage is TRBV15 and J usage is TRBJ2-5; D remains unclear. Germline V gene data show CDR1 as LNHNV and CDR2 as YYDKDF (reference sequence). This CDR3 spans 15 amino acids. V was trimmed by 1 base and J by 5 bases, leaving 14 bases between them. The CDR3 here is CATSRVPGFGETQYF. CDR3 sequence (DNA): TGTGCCACCAGCAGAGTTCCAGGTTTTGGGGAGACCCAGTACTTC.

The chain carries TRBV12-3 or TRBV12-4 and TRBJ2-7; 9 nucleotides agree with TRBD2. This CDR3 contains 14 residues. The V gene end was trimmed by 3 bases and the J gene end by 1 base; junction bases not matched to a gene: 1. The CDR3 DNA follows: TGTGCCAGCAGTTTTAGCGGGGGTTCCTACGAGCAGTACTTC. The encoded protein is CASSFSGGSYEQYF.

The chain couples TRBV29-1 to TRBJ2-5; D could derive from TRBD1 or TRBD2 (7 bases each). The CDR3 sequence is 15 residues long. The germline V and J ends were trimmed by 4 bases and 1 base, with 16 bases remaining between them. From germline, CDR1 is SQVTM and CDR2 ANQGSEA. The CDR3 bases are TGCAGCGTTGCTTACAGCGGGACAGCCCAAGAGACCCAGTACTTC. This sequence encodes CSVAYSGTAQETQYF.

On this clonotype itself: A much more abundant neighbour one base away suggests this may be a read error. This sequence joins TRBV7-9 and TRBJ2-7; the match to TRBD2 covers 8 bases. Germline V CDR1 and CDR2: SEHNR, FQNEAQ (reference sequence). The CDR3 covers 15 residues. CDR3 protein: CASSQGSGSSYGQYF. The CDR3 DNA sequence: TGTGCCAGCAGCCAAGGAAGCGGGAGTTCGTACGGGCAGTACTTC. Looking up the rest from reference TRBV7-9 and TRBJ2-7 gives the full variable domain: DTGVSQNPRHKITKRGQNVTFRCDPISEHNRLYWYRQTLGQGPEFLTYFQNEAQLEKSRLLSDRFSAERPKGSFSTLEIQRTEQGDSAMYLCASSQGSGSSYGQYFGPGTRLTVT.

About this clonotype itself: A read error is likely, as this CDR3 ends without the conserved phenylalanine or tryptophan. This chain links TRBV7-2 with TRBJ2-5, with 10 positions matching TRBD2. Per germline, CDR1 SGHTA and CDR2 FQGNSA. V trimming: 5 bases; J trimming: 6 bases; junction bases outside the gene matches: 6. The CDR3 length is 14 residues. For the CDR3, the DNA is TGTGCCAGCAGCGATCTTAGCGGGAGGCAGACCCAGTACCTC. This gives the protein CASSDLSGRQTQYL.

V gene TRBV25-1 combines with J gene TRBJ1-1; D gene ambiguous. This CDR3 spans 12 amino acids. Germline lookup yields CDR1 MGHDK and CDR2 SYGVNS. Trimming pared 8 bases from V and 3 bases from J, leaving 10 bases between. DNA of the CDR3: TGTGCCAGCTTAGAAGGAGACACTGAAGCTTTCTTT. Protein sequence: CASLEGDTEAFF.